This T cell receptor (beta chain) was documented in a study of type 1 and type 2 diabetes patients. Study information: From PBMCs, CD4+ and CD8+ T cells were isolated by magnetic microbeads. Across the study, about 19,000,000 paired-end reads were produced. Study results and limitations: Some expanded clones seen only in T1D might occur in additional T2D or control samples.

Genomic DNA was the PCR template. A primer set of 30 forward and 13 reverse primers amplified the CDR3. TCRdb reprocessed the multiplex PCR reads with MiXCR, giving one entry per CDR3 protein. This sample has a few hundred thousand distinct CDR3 sequences; around 47% occur once, and the top ten carry roughly an eighth. Germline values: CDR1 LNHNV, CDR2 YYDKDF (reference sequence). Trimming removed 3 bases from V and 4 bases from J, with 17 bases in between. The CDR3 spans 16 residues. Anyone with other autoimmune disease or infection in the prior four weeks was excluded. This clonotype has a handful of counts. Its antigen is undetermined.

This sequence joins TRBV15 and TRBJ2-3; weak D call: TRBD1 (6 bases). Sequenced material: peripheral blood mononuclear cells (PBMCs). The source is a man aged 18-30 years with type 2 diabetes. The DNA for the CDR3 is TGTGCCACCAGCAGGTTAAACAGGGCCAGCTCAGATACGCAGTATTTT. Translation: CATSRLNRASSDTQYF.